This T cell receptor (beta chain) was identified in a study of CD8 T cells in Susac syndrome. RNA in amounts of about 0.5 to 1 ug was reverse transcribed with random hexamers. In TCRdb, the immunoSEQ multiplex PCR reads were re-called with MiXCR into one record per CDR3 protein. In the table there are some 300,000 distinct CDR3 sequences, 75% to 90% of which are singletons. Source material: CD8+ T cells from PBMCs. The TCR sequence derives from a human donor with multiple sclerosis.

The CDR3, as DNA: TGTGCCAGCAGTTTCCTTCCCTGGGGATCCACAGATACGCAGTATTTT. Residues: CASSFLPWGSTDTQYF. The chain links TRBV27 to TRBJ2-3; D unclear. CDR3 size: 16 residues. The V gene lost 3 bases and the J gene lost 2 bases, with 15 bases spanning the gap. Germline-derived CDR1 and CDR2 are MNHEY and SMNVEV (reference sequence).